Listed here are 32 T cell receptor beta chains from one sample, sequenced in a study of regulatory dendritic cells for organ transplantation. The assay was immunoSEQ multiplex PCR, and TCRdb's table has in-frame clones only and misses some. The sample lists tens of thousands of clones, around nine tenths occurring once. The sample taken for sequencing was naive CD8+ T cells from blood. Stated subset: CD45RA+ naive T cells. The receptors were gathered from a human donor in good health.

The chain is built from TRBV7-9 and TRBJ2-7; D is perhaps TRBD1 or TRBD2 (5 bases each). The CDR3 runs to 15 residues. The V gene's germline CDR1 is SEHNR and CDR2 FQNEAQ (reference sequence). V was cut by 5 bases and J by 7 bases, with 21 bases left in between. CDR3 bases: TGTGCCAGCAGCGCAGACCGGGACGCGGGTTGGGAGCAGTACTTC. Translating gives CASSADRDAGWEQYF.

The V call is TRBV13, the J call TRBJ2-7; 7 bases match TRBD2. The germline gives CDR1 PRHDT, CDR2 FYEKMQ (reference sequence). The junction had 0 bases not matched to a gene; V was cut back by 3 bases and J by 4 bases. CDR3 length: 12 residues. CDR3 sequence reads: CASSFGGYEQYF. The CDR3 bases are TGTGCCAGCAGCTTCGGGGGGTACGAGCAGTACTTC.

This chain links TRBV27 with TRBJ2-7; D might be TRBD1 (5 bases). Germline V gives CDR1 MNHEY, CDR2 SMNVEV (reference sequence). The V gene lost 6 bases and the J gene lost 3 bases, with 12 bases spanning the gap. This CDR3 has 13 amino acids. The CDR3 DNA is TGTGCCAGCAGCCCAGGGTTGGGCTACGAGCAGTACTTC. Translating it yields CASSPGLGYEQYF.

The rearrangement uses TRBV11-2 and TRBJ1-1, with a weak D call TRBD1 (5 bases). The CDR3 is 10 residues long. Germline CDR1 reads SGHAT; CDR2 reads FQNNGV. The V and J ends lost 1 base and 13 bases respectively, with 7 bases between them. The CDR3 sequence is CASSLVGVFF. The DNA of the CDR3 is TGTGCCAGCAGCTTAGTAGGGGTTTTCTTT.

This clone was observed a handful of times. J is TRBJ1-2 and V is TRBV5-4; 8 bases are shared with TRBD1. With 2 bases clipped from V and 8 bases from J, the junction kept 8 bases outside the gene matches. From germline, CDR1 is SGHNT and CDR2 YYREEE (reference sequence). The CDR3 length is 14 residues. The CDR3 region is CASSFSGGAEGYTF. In nucleotides, the CDR3 is TGTGCCAGCAGCTTTTCAGGGGGCGCAGAAGGCTACACCTTC.

The chain employs TRBV9 and TRBJ2-3, with D maybe TRBD2 (7 bases). The length of the CDR3 is 15 residues. Trimming shortened V by 1 base and J by 6 bases, and 15 bases separated the two germline ends. Germline lookup yields CDR1 SGDLS and CDR2 YYNGEE. CDR3 bases: TGTGCCAGCAGCGTATTCGGCGGGGGCGCGGATACGCAGTATTTT. Its protein is CASSVFGGGADTQYF.

The rearrangement joins TRBV5-4 to TRBJ2-7, with a possible D match to TRBD2 (5 bases). This CDR3 is built from 14 residues. Trimming pared 4 bases from V and 5 bases from J, leaving 16 bases between. Germline V CDR1 and CDR2: SGHNT, YYREEE (reference sequence). In nucleotides, the CDR3 is TGTGCCAGCAGCCCTGACTTCGGGATCGACGAGCAGTACTTC. This translates into CASSPDFGIDEQYF.

This CDR3 is CSALRRGTQYF. CDR3 DNA: TGCAGCGCTCTCCGAAGGGGGACCCAGTACTTC. V is TRBV29-1 and J is TRBJ2-5; tentatively, D is TRBD1 (5 bases). From germline, CDR1 is SQVTM and CDR2 ANQGSEA. The V gene lost 7 bases and the J gene lost 7 bases, with 13 bases spanning the gap. The CDR3 has 11 amino acids.

The chain combines TRBV13 with TRBJ2-7, with 7 bases matching TRBD2. Germline CDR1 is PRHDT and CDR2 is FYEKMQ (reference sequence). This CDR3 has 16 amino acids. The V segment lost 3 bases and the J segment 5 bases; nucleotides outside the gene matches: 13. This CDR3 reads CASSFRAGRAGDEQYF. CDR3 nucleotides: TGTGCCAGCAGCTTTCGGGCAGGGAGGGCCGGGGACGAGCAGTACTTC.

The chain links TRBV7-9 to TRBJ2-1; a weak D match, TRBD2 (7 bases). The CDR3 has 15 amino acids. Germline V lookup: CDR1 SEHNR, CDR2 FQNEAQ (reference sequence). Trimming shortened V by 1 base and J by 4 bases, and 11 bases separated the two germline ends. CDR3 DNA: TGTGCCAGCAGCTTAGACGGGGGGCGGTACAATGAGCAGTTCTTC. Translated, it gives CASSLDGGRYNEQFF.

The gene calls are TRBV7-9 and TRBJ2-1, with unresolved D. CDR3 size: 13 residues. Germline CDR1 is SEHNR and CDR2 is FQNEAQ (reference sequence). The germline V and J ends were trimmed by 7 bases and 8 bases, with 15 bases remaining between them. The CDR3 here is CASTLELQDEQFF. CDR3 sequence (DNA): TGTGCCAGCACCCTGGAGCTGCAAGATGAGCAGTTCTTC.

This rearrangement joins TRBV27 to TRBJ1-6, with D unresolved. Trimming removed 10 bases at V and 0 bases at J, with 13 bases between. This CDR3 region has 15 residues. Germline V CDR1 and CDR2: MNHEY, SMNVEV (reference sequence). The CDR3 sequence: CAIRLGSSYNSPLHF. CDR3 DNA sequence: TGTGCCATCAGGTTAGGCAGCTCCTATAATTCACCCCTCCACTTT.

The V and J genes are TRBV6-6 and TRBJ1-3; D call uncertain. Trimming removed 0 bases at V and 1 base at J, with 7 bases between. The CDR3 length is 15 residues. CDR1 and CDR2 from the germline V gene are MNHNY and SVGAGI (reference sequence). The CDR3 DNA reads as TGTGCCAGCAGTTACTCTGGGAGTTCTGGAAACACCATATATTTT. This codes for CASSYSGSSGNTIYF.

The V call is TRBV10-3, the J call TRBJ2-7; 9 bases are a match to TRBD1. V trimming: 4 bases; J trimming: 2 bases; junction bases outside the gene matches: 6. The CDR3 is 15 amino acids. Germline CDR1 and CDR2: ENHRY and SYGVKD. The CDR3 sequence is CAISATTGGAYEQYF. The CDR3 DNA reads as TGTGCCATCAGTGCGACGACAGGGGGGGCCTACGAGCAGTACTTC.

The V and J genes are TRBV5-4 and TRBJ1-1; 12 positions agree with TRBD1. V trimming: 1 base; J trimming: 1 base; junction bases outside the gene matches: 8. The CDR3 length is 18 residues. Germline V gene lookup returns CDR1 SGHNT and CDR2 YYREEE (reference sequence). CDR3 region: CASSLSPGQGAGNTEAFF. The CDR3 DNA sequence: TGTGCCAGCAGCTTGTCTCCGGGACAGGGGGCAGGGAACACTGAAGCTTTCTTT.

This sequence joins TRBV4-2 and TRBJ1-2, with a weak D call TRBD1 (5 bases). The CDR3 is 15 residues long. From germline, CDR1 is LGHNA and CDR2 YNFKEQ. V was clipped by 1 base and J by 0 bases, with 9 bases between them. The CDR3 loop is CASSQVPGANYGYTF. The CDR3 bases are TGTGCCAGCAGCCAAGTGCCGGGGGCTAACTATGGCTACACCTTC.

The V and J genes are TRBV19 and TRBJ1-1; D not certain. CDR1 and CDR2 (germline): LNHDA, SQIVND (reference sequence). The CDR3 runs to 11 residues. The V end was cut by 7 bases, the J end by 1 base, with 4 bases between. This chain's CDR3 is CASIANTEAFF. The CDR3 DNA sequence: TGTGCCAGTATAGCGAACACTGAAGCTTTCTTT.

V and J are TRBV29-1 and TRBJ1-3, with TRBD1 identical over 8 bases. The CDR3 length is 16 residues. V was pared by 1 base and J by 5 bases, with 10 bases of the junction left unmatched. In germline, CDR1 is SQVTM, CDR2 ANQGSEA. The CDR3 is CSVEGTDREERNTIYF. The CDR3 bases are TGCAGCGTTGAAGGCACGGACAGGGAAGAAAGAAACACCATATATTTT.

The chain joins TRBV28 to TRBJ1-1; 9 bases match TRBD1. This CDR3 spans 18 amino acids. The germline V gene encodes CDR1 MDHEN and CDR2 SYDVKM. V lost 3 bases to trimming and J lost 3 bases; unmatched junction nucleotides: 14. The CDR3 coding sequence is TGTGCCAGCAGTTTGGGAGTCCTGGGACAGGGAGGGGACACTGAAGCTTTCTTT. Translation: CASSLGVLGQGGDTEAFF. Full variable domain (outside the CDR3, taken from reference TRBV28 and TRBJ1-1): DVKVTQSSRYLVKRTGEKVFLECVQDMDHENMFWYRQDPGLGLRLIYFSYDVKMKEKGDIPEGYSVSREKKERFSLILESASTNQTSMYLCASSLGVLGQGGDTEAFFGQGTRLTVV.

The J gene is TRBJ2-5, the V gene TRBV7-9, with TRBD1 as a possible D gene (6 bases). Per germline, CDR1 SEHNR and CDR2 FQNEAQ (reference sequence). Trimming shortened V by 5 bases and J by 9 bases, and 13 bases separated the two germline ends. CDR3 length: 12 residues. This CDR3 reads CASSRDRRPQYF. CDR3 in DNA: TGTGCCAGCAGCCGCGACAGGAGACCCCAGTACTTC.

This chain connects TRBV2 to TRBJ2-3; D perhaps matches TRBD2 (7 bases). V lost 6 bases, J lost 2 bases, and 18 bases lay in between. Germline V lookup: CDR1 SNHLY, CDR2 FYNNEI. The CDR3 has 16 amino acids. The CDR3 DNA follows: TGTGCCAGCAGAGACTTAAGCGGGGACATCACAGATACGCAGTATTTT. It yields the protein CASRDLSGDITDTQYF.

V is TRBV11-2 and J is TRBJ2-7, with a possible D match to TRBD1 (5 bases). Germline V gene sequence: CDR1 SGHAT, CDR2 FQNNGV. The CDR3 sequence is 15 residues long. V lost 0 bases and J 0 bases, leaving 9 bases between the germline ends. As DNA, the CDR3 is TGTGCCAGCAGCTTAGAACAGGCCCCCTCCTACGAGCAGTACTTC. Amino acid sequence: CASSLEQAPSYEQYF. Looking up the rest from reference TRBV11-2 and TRBJ2-7 gives the full variable domain: EAGVAQSPRYKIIEKRQSVAFWCNPISGHATLYWYQQILGQGPKLLIQFQNNGVVDDSQLPKDRFSAERLKGVDSTLKIQPAKLEDSAVYLCASSLEQAPSYEQYFGPGTRLTVT.

This chain uses TRBV13 with TRBJ1-1; 10 nucleotides align to TRBD1. CDR3 size: 15 residues. The V gene end was trimmed by 5 bases and the J gene end by 5 bases; junction bases not matched to a gene: 8. In germline, CDR1 is PRHDT, CDR2 FYEKMQ (reference sequence). The CDR3 DNA is TGTGCCAGCAGCCTCAGGACAGGGGGATGGACTGAAGCTTTCTTT. Translating it yields CASSLRTGGWTEAFF.

This clone was recorded only once. This sequence joins TRBV28 and TRBJ1-5, with D hard to call. Per germline, CDR1 MDHEN and CDR2 SYDVKM. Trimming removed 3 bases from V and 10 bases from J, with 7 bases in between. The CDR3 consists of 11 residues. This CDR3 is CASSFPTPQHF. DNA for the CDR3: TGTGCCAGCAGTTTCCCCACCCCCCAGCATTTT.

The rearrangement links TRBV7-3 to TRBJ2-7; D is unclear. V was pared by 4 bases and J by 2 bases, with 9 bases between. The CDR3 has 13 residues. Per germline, CDR1 SGHTA and CDR2 FQGTGA. The CDR3 region is CASSSAPAYEQYF. The CDR3 nucleotides are TGTGCCAGCAGCTCGGCTCCAGCCTACGAGCAGTACTTC.

The chain carries TRBV9 and TRBJ2-7, with 11 bases identical to TRBD2. CDR3 length: 15 amino acids. Trimming took 0 bases from V and 3 from J; bases not matched to a gene: 2. Germline V gene data show CDR1 as SGDLS and CDR2 as YYNGEE. The CDR3 sequence is CASSVDGTSGYEQYF. DNA for the CDR3: TGTGCCAGCAGCGTAGATGGGACTAGCGGCTACGAGCAGTACTTC.

CDR3 sequence reads: CASSQDRETGLANEQFF. CDR3 coding DNA: TGCGCCAGCAGCCAAGATCGGGAGACAGGGCTGGCCAATGAGCAGTTCTTC. This chain links TRBV4-3 with TRBJ2-1; possibly TRBD1 for D (7 bases). V lost 0 bases, J lost 6 bases, and 18 bases lay in between. The CDR3 sequence is 17 residues long. CDR1 is LGHNA, CDR2 YSLEER, per germline.

The V call is TRBV5-6, the J call TRBJ2-2; 11 positions agree with TRBD2. Germline lookup yields CDR1 SGHDT and CDR2 YYEEEE. The trim removed 1 base at V and 7 bases at J, leaving 3 bases unmatched. CDR3 length equals 15 residues. The CDR3 loop reads CASSLTSGGFGELFF. CDR3 DNA: TGTGCCAGCAGCTTGACTAGCGGGGGTTTCGGGGAGCTGTTTTTT.

The genes are TRBV9 and TRBJ2-3, with D possibly called TRBD1 or TRBD2 (7 bases each). Looked up from germline, CDR1 is SGDLS and CDR2 is YYNGEE. With 5 bases removed from V and 4 bases from J, the gap between germline ends came to 14 bases. The CDR3 has 14 amino acids. The CDR3 region has the DNA TGTGCCAGCAGTGCAGGGGGGGGACCAGATACGCAGTATTTT. This sequence encodes CASSAGGGPDTQYF.

The rearrangement joins TRBV4-1 to TRBJ1-2; D is undetermined. The V end was cut by 1 base, the J end by 4 bases, with 13 bases between. Germline V gene data show CDR1 as MGHRA and CDR2 as YSYEKL. The length of the CDR3 is 15 residues. The CDR3 DNA sequence: TGCGCCAGCAGCCAAGTTACGGCGGCAATCTATGGCTACACCTTC. This sequence encodes CASSQVTAAIYGYTF.

The chain employs TRBV19 and TRBJ1-4, with D perhaps TRBD1 (5 bases). The length of the CDR3 is 15 residues. Deletions cut 8 bases from V and 2 bases from J, with 15 bases between. Germline assignment: CDR1 LNHDA and CDR2 SQIVND (reference sequence). CDR3 sequence reads: CASVGASGTNEKLFF. The CDR3 DNA follows: TGTGCCAGTGTCGGGGCGAGCGGCACTAATGAAAAACTGTTTTTT.

The chain carries TRBV5-6 and TRBJ1-3; D is ambiguous. Germline values: CDR1 SGHDT, CDR2 YYEEEE. Between the trimmed V and J ends, which lost 7 bases and 4 bases, there was a span of 9 bases. This CDR3 comprises 12 residues. DNA of the CDR3: TGTGCCAGCCGCGGGCCGGGAAACACCATATATTTT. Its protein product is CASRGPGNTIYF.